Presented here are 5 T cell receptor beta chains from one specimen sequenced in a study of T cells in Graves' hyperthyroidism and ophthalmopathy (dated by TCRdb to between 2019 and 2020). Receptors were amplified or captured by multiplex PCR. Sequenced on an Illumina HiSeq 2000. The TCR beta CDR3 regions were amplified from RNA transcripts. For the first round of RT-PCR on the TCR CDR3, the HTBI primer set was used together with the Qiagen OneStep RT-PCR kit. The public sequencing data were trimmed at Q25 with fastp and processed into clonotypes with MiXCR by TCRdb, which kept only in-frame beta chains. One record per CDR3 amino acid sequence lists the most common genes and DNA. The sample records about 570,000 distinct CDR3 sequences, approximately 44% of which are singletons. The ten largest make up around 19% of the sample. The sequenced sample was peripheral blood or thyroid tissue (not recorded which). All receptors come from an adult woman with Graves' disease, either hyperthyroidism or ophthalmopathy (not recorded which).

The V and J genes are TRBV5-1 and TRBJ1-1; possibly TRBD1 for D (6 bases). CDR3 length equals 13 residues. Germline V gene lookup returns CDR1 SGHRS and CDR2 YFSETQ. Trimming removed 5 bases at V and 5 bases at J, with 13 bases between. In DNA, the CDR3 is TGCGCCAGCAGTCAAGATCAGGGGACTGAAGCTTTCTTT. Translating gives CASSQDQGTEAFF.

This clonotype has at least ten counts. The chain uses TRBV12-3 or TRBV12-4 and TRBJ2-6; weak D call: TRBD2 (5 bases). This CDR3 comprises 14 residues. Trimming removed 8 bases from V and 0 bases from J, with 8 bases in between. This CDR3 is CASGLSSGANVLTF. In DNA, the CDR3 is TGTGCCAGCGGACTTTCCTCTGGGGCCAACGTCCTGACTTTC.

The chain employs TRBV10-2 and TRBJ1-6; D is undetermined. Trimming cost V 3 bases and J 7 bases, with 10 bases left between them. The CDR3 loop spans 14 amino acids. Looked up from germline, CDR1 is WSHSY and CDR2 is SAAADI. The CDR3 spells CASSESDRNSPLHF. CDR3 bases: TGCGCCAGCAGTGAATCGGACCGAAATTCACCCCTCCACTTT.

The V call is TRBV7-9, the J call TRBJ1-5; D might be TRBD1 (6 bases). The V and J ends lost 7 bases and 11 bases respectively, with 21 bases between them. Germline V lookup: CDR1 SEHNR, CDR2 FQNEAQ (reference sequence). The CDR3 is 14 residues long. CDR3 sequence (DNA): TGTGCCAGCATCTCAGGGGCGTACCAAGAGACCCAGCATTTT. Residues: CASISGAYQETQHF.

This clonotype occurred many times. This chain links TRBV9 with TRBJ1-1, with 7 bases matching TRBD1. The germline V gene encodes CDR1 SGDLS and CDR2 YYNGEE. The junction had 8 bases not matched to a gene; V was cut back by 3 bases and J by 3 bases. The CDR3 extends over 15 amino acids. The CDR3 sequence: CASSALLGQDTEAFF. CDR3 nucleotides: TGTGCCAGCAGCGCACTACTTGGACAGGACACTGAAGCTTTCTTT.